The rows below give T cell receptor beta chains drawn from one sample of a study of control samples from healthy donors and cancer patients. Sequencing was performed with immunoSEQ multiplex PCR; in TCRdb, only in-frame clones are kept and a portion is missing. The table lists 55,000 to 90,000 clones, roughly 84% of them singletons. Sequenced input: blood. The receptors were sampled from a man aged 45-65 years in good health. Each CDR3 is given with its conserved first and last residue. A D gene is named only where the DNA matches it firmly. A clone size is listed for some rows: how often the clone was seen (once, few, many), or a class if it is expanded.

d_call: NA; v_call: TRBV4-3; clone_size: NA; j_call: TRBJ2-7; cdr3_nt: TGCGCCAGCAGCCAAGGTCGCGGACTGCACTACGAGCAGTACTTC; cdr3_aa: CASSQGRGLHYEQYF
d_call: NA; v_call: TRBV4-1; clone_size: NA; j_call: TRBJ2-5; cdr3_nt: TGCGCCAGCAGCCCACAGGGATCGGAGACCCAGTACTTC; cdr3_aa: CASSPQGSETQYF
d_call: NA; v_call: TRBV28; clone_size: NA; j_call: TRBJ1-2; cdr3_nt: TGTGCCAGCAGTGCCGGATGGGCCGGAGGCTACACCTTC; cdr3_aa: CASSAGWAGGYTF
d_call: NA; v_call: TRBV3-1/TRBV3-2; clone_size: once; j_call: TRBJ2-7; cdr3_nt: TGTGCCAGCAGCCAAATGCACGTAGGTTACGAGCAGTACTTC; cdr3_aa: CASSQMHVGYEQYF
d_call: NA; v_call: TRBV9; clone_size: NA; j_call: TRBJ1-4; cdr3_nt: TGTGCCAGCAGCTCCCGCTCGGGAAGCGCTAATGAAAAACTGTTTTTT; cdr3_aa: CASSSRSGSANEKLFF
d_call: TRBD2; v_call: TRBV12-5; clone_size: NA; j_call: TRBJ2-5; cdr3_nt: TGTGCTAGTGGTTTGGTAACGGGACTAGCCTCCGATCGGACCCAGTACTTC; cdr3_aa: CASGLVTGLASDRTQYF
d_call: NA; v_call: TRBV19; clone_size: once; j_call: TRBJ1-2; cdr3_nt: TGTGCCAGTAGTACCCGCTGGACGACATTTTATGGCTACACCTTC; cdr3_aa: CASSTRWTTFYGYTF
d_call: NA; v_call: TRBV7-2; clone_size: NA; j_call: TRBJ2-7; cdr3_nt: TGTGCCAGCAGCCTACAGCGGGCCTACGAGCAGTACTTC; cdr3_aa: CASSLQRAYEQYF
d_call: NA; v_call: TRBV21-1; clone_size: once; j_call: TRBJ2-2; cdr3_nt: TGTGCCAGCATCTTAAACGGGACTAGCGGGGGGCCACTTCTACTCGCGAACACCGGGGAGCTGTTTTTT; cdr3_aa: CASILNGTSGGPLLLANTGELFF
d_call: NA; v_call: TRBV19; clone_size: NA; j_call: TRBJ1-3; cdr3_nt: TGTGCCAGTACCATAGACAGGTACTCTGGAAACACCATATATTTT; cdr3_aa: CASTIDRYSGNTIYF
d_call: TRBD1; v_call: TRBV6-1; clone_size: NA; j_call: TRBJ2-7; cdr3_nt: TGTGCCAGCAGTGATCAGGACAGGGCGGCCTACGAGCAGTACTTC; cdr3_aa: CASSDQDRAAYEQYF
d_call: NA; v_call: TRBV25-1; clone_size: few; j_call: TRBJ1-2; cdr3_nt: TGTGCCAGCAGTAGGACCGTGAACTATGGCTACACCTTC; cdr3_aa: CASSRTVNYGYTF
d_call: NA; v_call: TRBV7-9; clone_size: NA; j_call: TRBJ2-4; cdr3_nt: TGTGCCAGCAGCTTAGTGGACAGTTCGAACATTCAGTACTTC; cdr3_aa: CASSLVDSSNIQYF
d_call: NA; v_call: TRBV5-6; clone_size: NA; j_call: TRBJ1-1; cdr3_nt: TGTGCCAGCAGCTTTTCTGTAACTGAAGCTTTCTTT; cdr3_aa: CASSFSVTEAFF
d_call: NA; v_call: TRBV21-1; clone_size: NA; j_call: TRBJ2-3; cdr3_nt: TGTGCCAGCAGCAATACTAGCGGGAGTTCCGATACGCAGTATTTT; cdr3_aa: CASSNTSGSSDTQYF
d_call: NA; v_call: TRBV5-6; clone_size: NA; j_call: TRBJ2-7; cdr3_nt: TGTGCCAGCAGCTCAACAGGGAACGAGCAGTACTTC; cdr3_aa: CASSSTGNEQYF
d_call: NA; v_call: TRBV19; clone_size: NA; j_call: TRBJ1-3; cdr3_nt: TGTGCCAGTGGGTCTGGAAACACCATATATTTT; cdr3_aa: CASGSGNTIYF
d_call: TRBD2; v_call: TRBV24-1; clone_size: NA; j_call: TRBJ2-7; cdr3_nt: TGTGCCACCAGTGAATCTAGCGGGAGATCCTACGAGCAGTACTTC; cdr3_aa: CATSESSGRSYEQYF
d_call: TRBD1; v_call: TRBV7-8; clone_size: once; j_call: TRBJ1-5; cdr3_nt: TGTGCCAGCAGCGTAGGGACAGGAAGCAATCAGCCCCAGCATTTT; cdr3_aa: CASSVGTGSNQPQHF
d_call: NA; v_call: TRBV5-4; clone_size: few; j_call: TRBJ1-2; cdr3_nt: TGTGCCAGCAGCTCTCGGGGCGCCTTTAACTATGGCTACACCTTC; cdr3_aa: CASSSRGAFNYGYTF
d_call: NA; v_call: TRBV4-3; clone_size: NA; j_call: TRBJ1-3; cdr3_nt: TGCGCCAGCAGCCAAGTGGGGGCTAACACCATATATTTT; cdr3_aa: CASSQVGANTIYF
d_call: NA; v_call: TRBV15; clone_size: NA; j_call: TRBJ1-5; cdr3_nt: TGTGCCACCTCGGAAGCCAATCAGCCCCAGCATTTT; cdr3_aa: CATSEANQPQHF
d_call: TRBD2; v_call: TRBV4-3; clone_size: NA; j_call: TRBJ2-1; cdr3_nt: TGCGCCAGCAGCGTGAGGACTAGCGATTACTCCTACAATGAGCAGTTCTTC; cdr3_aa: CASSVRTSDYSYNEQFF
d_call: TRBD2; v_call: TRBV4-1; clone_size: NA; j_call: TRBJ2-3; cdr3_nt: TGCGCCAGCAGCCAAGAGCGGGGGGGACGAGATACGCAGTATTTT; cdr3_aa: CASSQERGGRDTQYF
d_call: TRBD2; v_call: TRBV19; clone_size: NA; j_call: TRBJ2-1; cdr3_nt: TGTGCCCTACGGGAGGGACTAGCGGGAGGCACCTACAGCTCCTACAATGAGCAGTTCTTC; cdr3_aa: CALREGLAGGTYSSYNEQFF
d_call: TRBD2; v_call: TRBV7-8; clone_size: NA; j_call: TRBJ2-7; cdr3_nt: TGTGCCAGCAGCGACCCTAGCGGGAGGGCTATCGACGAGCAGTACTTC; cdr3_aa: CASSDPSGRAIDEQYF
d_call: NA; v_call: TRBV11-3; clone_size: NA; j_call: TRBJ1-1; cdr3_nt: TGTGCCAGCAGCCGCAGGGGCCAGAACACTGAAGCTTTCTTT; cdr3_aa: CASSRRGQNTEAFF
d_call: NA; v_call: TRBV28; clone_size: NA; j_call: TRBJ1-2; cdr3_nt: TGTGCCACCCCCGGGCGGGAAGCTAACTATGGCTACACCTTC; cdr3_aa: CATPGREANYGYTF
d_call: TRBD2; v_call: TRBV24-1; clone_size: NA; j_call: TRBJ2-1; cdr3_nt: TGTGCCACCAGTGACACTACTAGCGGGAGGGGCAATGAGCAGTTCTTC; cdr3_aa: CATSDTTSGRGNEQFF
d_call: NA; v_call: TRBV6-2/TRBV6-3; clone_size: once; j_call: TRBJ2-5; cdr3_nt: TGTGCCAGCAGTGGACCAAAGGGAGAGACCCAGTACTTC; cdr3_aa: CASSGPKGETQYF
d_call: NA; v_call: TRBV10-3; clone_size: NA; j_call: TRBJ1-1; cdr3_nt: TGTGCCATCAGTGAGGCGTGGGTTAAATCAGACACTGAAGCTTTCTTT; cdr3_aa: CAISEAWVKSDTEAFF
d_call: NA; v_call: TRBV7-2; clone_size: NA; j_call: TRBJ2-5; cdr3_nt: TGTGCCAGCAGCGCCGGCAGGGGTCAAGAGACCCAGTACTTC; cdr3_aa: CASSAGRGQETQYF
d_call: TRBD1; v_call: TRBV4-3; clone_size: NA; j_call: TRBJ1-2; cdr3_nt: TGCGCCAGCAGCCAAGATCTGACAGGGTCGTATGGCTACACCTTC; cdr3_aa: CASSQDLTGSYGYTF
d_call: NA; v_call: TRBV12-3/TRBV12-4; clone_size: NA; j_call: TRBJ1-5; cdr3_nt: TGTGCCAGCAGTCTCACAGGGTCCCAGCCCCAGCATTTT; cdr3_aa: CASSLTGSQPQHF
d_call: NA; v_call: TRBV21-1; clone_size: NA; j_call: TRBJ1-2; cdr3_nt: TGTGCCAGCAGCAAAGCGCGGCAGATTCCTAACTATGGCTACACCTTC; cdr3_aa: CASSKARQIPNYGYTF
d_call: NA; v_call: TRBV2; clone_size: NA; j_call: TRBJ1-4; cdr3_nt: TGTGCCAGCAGTTCCCTCCTCAAGGGGGGGGCCTCAACTAATGAAAAACTGTTTTTT; cdr3_aa: CASSSLLKGGASTNEKLFF
d_call: TRBD1; v_call: TRBV27; clone_size: NA; j_call: TRBJ2-3; cdr3_nt: TGTGCCAGCAGTTCCCGGGGACAGTTCACAGATACGCAGTATTTT; cdr3_aa: CASSSRGQFTDTQYF
d_call: TRBD1; v_call: TRBV19; clone_size: NA; j_call: TRBJ1-5; cdr3_nt: TGTGCCAGTAGTACCCAAACAGGGGCCCTGGGGAGGGGGAGCAATCAGCCCCAGCATTTT; cdr3_aa: CASSTQTGALGRGSNQPQHF
d_call: NA; v_call: TRBV15; clone_size: NA; j_call: TRBJ2-5; cdr3_nt: TGTGCCACCAAACAGGGCCTTCGAGAGACCCAGTACTTC; cdr3_aa: CATKQGLRETQYF
d_call: NA; v_call: TRBV7-9; clone_size: few; j_call: TRBJ1-4; cdr3_nt: TGTGCCAGCAGCTCCCTGACTAAGGGGGGGAAAAAACTGTTTTTT; cdr3_aa: CASSSLTKGGKKLFF